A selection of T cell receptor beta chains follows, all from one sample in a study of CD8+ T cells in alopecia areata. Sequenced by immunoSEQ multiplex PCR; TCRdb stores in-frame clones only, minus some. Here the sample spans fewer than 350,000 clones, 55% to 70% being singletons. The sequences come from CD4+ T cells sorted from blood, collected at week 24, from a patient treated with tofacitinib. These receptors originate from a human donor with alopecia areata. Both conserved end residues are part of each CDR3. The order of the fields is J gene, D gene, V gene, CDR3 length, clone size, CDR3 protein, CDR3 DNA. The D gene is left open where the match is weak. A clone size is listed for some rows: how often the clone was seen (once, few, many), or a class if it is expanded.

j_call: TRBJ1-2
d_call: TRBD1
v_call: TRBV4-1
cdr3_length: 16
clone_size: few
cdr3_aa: CASGPNPGQGDYGYTF
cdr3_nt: TGCGCCAGCGGGCCCAACCCGGGACAGGGGGACTATGGCTACACCTTC

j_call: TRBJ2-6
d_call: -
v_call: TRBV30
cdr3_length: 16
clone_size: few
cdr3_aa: CAWSVLFSSGANVLTF
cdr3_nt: TGTGCCTGGAGTGTACTTTTCAGCTCTGGGGCCAACGTCCTGACTTTC

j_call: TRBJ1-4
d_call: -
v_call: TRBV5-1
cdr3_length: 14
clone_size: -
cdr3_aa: CASSPGSINEKLFF
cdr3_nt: TGCGCCAGCAGCCCCGGTTCGATTAATGAAAAACTGTTTTTT

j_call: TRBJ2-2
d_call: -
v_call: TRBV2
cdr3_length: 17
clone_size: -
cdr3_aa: CASSEVPVLANTGELFF
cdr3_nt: TGTGCCAGCAGTGAAGTACCCGTATTAGCGAACACCGGGGAGCTGTTTTTT

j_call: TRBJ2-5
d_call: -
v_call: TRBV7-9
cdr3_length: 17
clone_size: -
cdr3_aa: CASSLTGMNRVLETQYF
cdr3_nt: TGTGCCAGCAGCTTAACAGGGATGAACAGGGTACTAGAGACCCAGTACTTC

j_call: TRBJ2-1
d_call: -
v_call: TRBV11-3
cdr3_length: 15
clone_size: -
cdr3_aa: CASSLVGAAYNEQFF
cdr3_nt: TGTGCCAGCAGCCTCGTGGGGGCAGCCTACAATGAGCAGTTCTTC

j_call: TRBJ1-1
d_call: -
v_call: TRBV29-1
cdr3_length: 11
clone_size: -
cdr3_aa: CSVVPNTEAFF
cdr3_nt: TGCAGCGTTGTCCCGAACACTGAAGCTTTCTTT

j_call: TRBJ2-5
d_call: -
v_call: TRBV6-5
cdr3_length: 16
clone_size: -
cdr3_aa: CASSYSTGRDQETQYF
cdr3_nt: TGTGCCAGCAGTTACTCCACAGGGCGGGACCAAGAGACCCAGTACTTC

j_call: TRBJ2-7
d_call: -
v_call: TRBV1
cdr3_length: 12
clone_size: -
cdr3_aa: CTSSHWVHEQYF
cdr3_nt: TGCACCAGCAGCCATTGGGTCCACGAGCAGTACTTC

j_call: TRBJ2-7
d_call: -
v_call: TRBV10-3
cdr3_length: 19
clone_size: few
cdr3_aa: CAISESMSPPETYSYEQYF
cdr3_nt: TGTGCCATCAGTGAGTCAATGTCCCCCCCTGAGACGTATTCCTACGAGCAGTACTTC

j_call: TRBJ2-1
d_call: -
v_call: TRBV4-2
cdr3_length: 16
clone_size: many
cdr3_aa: CASSHPPGQPGNEQFF
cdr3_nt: TGTGCCAGCAGCCACCCCCCGGGACAACCTGGCAATGAGCAGTTCTTC

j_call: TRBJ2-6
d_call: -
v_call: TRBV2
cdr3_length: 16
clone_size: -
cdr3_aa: CASSSGTSSGANVLTF
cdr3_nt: TGTGCCAGCAGTTCCGGGACAAGCTCTGGGGCCAACGTCCTGACTTTC

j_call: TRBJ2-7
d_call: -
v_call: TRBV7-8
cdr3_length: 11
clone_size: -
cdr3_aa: CASSPTYEQYF
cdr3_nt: TGTGCCAGCAGCCCGACCTACGAGCAGTACTTC